Each of the 26 T cell receptor beta chains below was sequenced from the same sample in a study of metastatic and nonmetastatic thyroid tumors (TCRdb year 2020). No treatment had been received by any patient before thyroid surgery. Libraries were built with PCR. Instrument used: Illumina HiSeq 4000. TCRdb handled the public reads itself, with Q25 trimming in fastp and clone calling in MiXCR, and kept productive beta chains. The sample has around 41,000 clones on record, 28% of them singletons. The top ten clones comprise about a tenth of the sample. The specimen sequenced was blood. All receptors come from a male donor with papillary thyroid cancer or a benign thyroid nodule (not recorded which). Some clones in this sample may be carry-over from other donors' samples.

V is TRBV7-9 and J is TRBJ2-7; possible D gene TRBD1, 6 bases. CDR3 length equals 15 residues. The V gene's germline CDR1 is SEHNR and CDR2 FQNEAQ (reference sequence). Trimming took 1 base from V and 3 from J, leaving 13 bases between them. The CDR3 loop reads CASSLGRGHGYEQYF. The CDR3 bases are TGTGCCAGCAGCTTAGGCAGGGGTCATGGCTACGAGCAGTACTTC.

This clone was observed at least ten times. The chain has TRBV24-1 and TRBJ2-1; 7 nucleotides align to TRBD1. V trimming: 1 base; J trimming: 11 bases; junction bases outside the gene matches: 13. Germline CDR1 and CDR2: KGHDR and SFDVKD. This CDR3 region has 16 residues. The CDR3 region is CATSDFQRRQGPKQFF. The CDR3, as DNA: TGTGCCACCAGTGATTTCCAACGCAGACAGGGACCTAAGCAGTTCTTC.

Details on this clone: The junction differs from germline at one of its ends, possibly a read error. The V and J genes are TRBV11-2 and TRBJ2-7; 7 bases align to TRBD2. This CDR3 is built from 15 residues. Germline V gives CDR1 SGHAT, CDR2 FQNNGV. CDR3 loop: CVSSPGGGSACEQYF. CDR3 DNA sequence: TGTGTCAGCAGCCCTGGCGGCGGGAGTGCCTGCGAGCAGTACTTC.

This clone was found many times. The chain combines TRBV6-4 with TRBJ2-3, with 10 positions matching TRBD2. Germline values: CDR1 MRHNA, CDR2 SNTAGT. This CDR3 has 16 residues. The J segment lost 2 bases and the V segment lost 3 bases, leaving 5 bases of the junction unmatched. CDR3 nucleotide sequence: TGTGCCAGCAGTGAAATAGCGGGGGGCTCCACAGATACGCAGTATTTT. Translated, it gives CASSEIAGGSTDTQYF.

At least ten counts were recorded for this clone. This chain links TRBV30 with TRBJ1-1, with D maybe TRBD1 (6 bases). Trimming left V 5 bases short and J 1 base short, with 17 bases between. Germline V gives CDR1 GTSNPN, CDR2 SVGIG (reference sequence). The CDR3 is 15 amino acids. In DNA form, the CDR3 reads TGTGCCTGGGGAAGGGGTGACAGGCAGAACACTGAAGCTTTCTTT. Translation: CAWGRGDRQNTEAFF.

Concerning this clone itself: Compared with germline, one end of the junction differs, possibly owing to a read error. The chain recombines TRBV3-1 with TRBJ1-2, with D uncertain. The germline gives CDR1 LGHDT, CDR2 YNNKEL (reference sequence). The CDR3 totals 13 residues. The CDR3 sequence: CDSSKDLDRGYTF. In DNA form, the CDR3 reads TGTGACAGCAGCAAAGATTTGGACCGCGGCTACACCTTC.

At least ten counts were recorded for this clone. The chain joins TRBV4-1 to TRBJ1-1; possibly TRBD1 for D (5 bases). V was shortened by 2 bases and J by 1 base, with 8 bases between the two germline ends. In germline, CDR1 is MGHRA, CDR2 YSYEKL. This CDR3 has 14 amino acids. The CDR3 loop is CASSQNQGNTEAFF. DNA for the CDR3: TGCGCCAGCAGCCAAAACCAGGGGAACACTGAAGCTTTCTTT.

This clone was recorded many times. V and J are TRBV7-9 and TRBJ2-3, with D perhaps TRBD1 (5 bases). Looked up from germline, CDR1 is SEHNR and CDR2 is FQNEAQ (reference sequence). V gave up 6 bases and J gave up 0 bases, with 16 bases separating them. The CDR3 consists of 16 residues. The CDR3: CASRDRQTSSTDTQYF. The CDR3 DNA reads as TGTGCCAGCAGGGACCGACAGACCAGTAGCACAGATACGCAGTATTTT.

This chain uses TRBV6-1 with TRBJ2-7, with 7 bases fitting TRBD2. Trimming took 7 bases from V and 1 from J; bases not matched to a gene: 10. Per germline, CDR1 MNHNS and CDR2 SASEGT. This CDR3 is 15 amino acids long. CDR3 in amino acids: CASTVGRGLSYEQYF. CDR3 bases: TGTGCCAGCACCGTTGGGCGGGGGTTATCCTACGAGCAGTACTTC.

A note on this clone: One junction end disagrees with the germline gene, perhaps due to a read error. V and J are TRBV13 and TRBJ1-4, with D uncertain. This CDR3 has 14 amino acids. CDR1 and CDR2 (germline): PRHDT, FYEKMQ (reference sequence). The CDR3 DNA is TGTGTCAGCAGCCTAGCCTTTGAAAATGAAAAACTGTTTTTT. Translated: CVSSLAFENEKLFF.

This clone has a count of ten or more. J is TRBJ1-1 and V is TRBV3-1; D not resolved. Germline V gives CDR1 LGHDT, CDR2 YNNKEL (reference sequence). Trimming stripped 2 bases from V and 5 bases from J, with 18 bases between. The CDR3 length is 16 residues. CDR3 residues: CASSQQPHERGTEAFF. CDR3 nucleotide sequence: TGTGCCAGCAGCCAACAGCCTCACGAGAGAGGGACTGAAGCTTTCTTT.

This clone appeared many times. This chain joins TRBV5-5 and TRBJ2-3; D is uncertain. CDR1 is SGHKS, CDR2 YYEKEE, per germline (reference sequence). Trimming removed 5 bases from V and 2 bases from J, with 9 bases in between. This CDR3 is 13 amino acids long. CDR3: CASRRRPTDTQYF. CDR3 nucleotide sequence: TGTGCCAGCAGGCGGCGGCCCACAGATACGCAGTATTTT.

In its sample, this clone was seen many times. The V gene is TRBV6-1, the J gene TRBJ2-1; 10 bases agree with TRBD1. The CDR3 sequence is 17 residues long. Trimming took 4 bases from V and 12 from J; bases not matched to a gene: 18. Looked up from germline, CDR1 is MNHNS and CDR2 is SASEGT. CDR3: CASSGTGQGGTMSGQFF. In DNA, the CDR3 is TGTGCCAGCAGTGGAACCGGACAGGGGGGTACAATGAGCGGGCAGTTCTTC.

This clone occurred once. Relative to the germline gene, one junction end is altered; a read error may explain this. The chain carries TRBV7-9 and TRBJ2-1; D might be TRBD2 (5 bases). The CDR3 spans 13 residues. Germline V gene lookup returns CDR1 SEHNR and CDR2 FQNEAQ (reference sequence). The CDR3 region is CASSLRGYNEKFF. The CDR3 DNA follows: TGTGCCAGTAGCTTACGGGGATACAATGAGAAGTTCTTC.

This clone was seen many times. The rearrangement joins TRBV10-3 to TRBJ2-3; D is unresolved. The CDR3 loop spans 14 amino acids. Deletions cut 0 bases from V and 6 bases from J, with 10 bases between. The germline V gene has CDR1 ENHRY and CDR2 SYGVKD. CDR3 sequence: CAISESLWADTQYF. CDR3 coding DNA: TGTGCCATCAGTGAGTCTCTGTGGGCCGATACGCAGTATTTT.

By share, this clone counts as medium-sized. The gene calls are TRBV28 and TRBJ1-6; D might be TRBD1 (5 bases). CDR1 and CDR2 from the germline V gene are MDHEN and SYDVKM. The CDR3 totals 15 residues. The V gene lost 11 bases and the J gene lost 5 bases, with 19 bases spanning the gap. CDR3 sequence (DNA): TGTGCCTGGGGGGAGTCCACGGCGCATAATTCACCCCTCCACTTT. Translating gives CAWGESTAHNSPLHF.

This clone has ten or more counts. This sequence joins TRBV5-4 and TRBJ1-4; tentatively, D is TRBD1 (6 bases). V was clipped by 1 base and J by 5 bases, with 9 bases between them. The CDR3 is 14 amino acids. CDR1 SGHNT and CDR2 YYREEE come from the germline V gene (reference sequence). The CDR3 DNA follows: TGTGCCAGCAGCTTGAGGGGGGGAAATGAAAAACTGTTTTTT. Protein: CASSLRGGNEKLFF. Variable domain in full (rest from reference TRBV5-4 and TRBJ1-4): ETGVTQSPTHLIKTRGQQVTLRCSSQSGHNTVSWYQQALGQGPQFIFQYYREEENGRGNFPPRFSGLQFPNYSSELNVNALELDDSALYLCASSLRGGNEKLFFGSGTQLSVL.

The sample holds many counts of this clone. The gene calls are TRBV5-1 and TRBJ2-1; D call uncertain. V was cut by 0 bases and J by 1 base, with 11 bases left in between. This CDR3 comprises 16 residues. The germline V gene encodes CDR1 SGHRS and CDR2 YFSETQ. The CDR3 DNA reads TGCGCCAGCAGCTTGGTGGGTGGAAATTCCTACAATGAGCAGTTCTTC. Translation gives CASSLVGGNSYNEQFF.

This clone was recorded many times. One end of the junction fails to match germline, which may point to a read error. Other DNA sequences in the sample encode the same CDR3. The chain combines TRBV5-1 with TRBJ1-1, with no clear D. This CDR3 contains 15 residues. Germline V CDR1 and CDR2: SGHRS, YFSETQ. In nucleotides, the CDR3 is TGCGCCAGCAGCTCTGTCGGGGTCATGAACACTGAGGCTTTCTTT. Its translation: CASSSVGVMNTEAFF.

The rearrangement uses TRBV20-1 and TRBJ2-1, with a weak D call TRBD1 (5 bases). The germline V and J ends were trimmed by 6 bases and 9 bases, with 15 bases remaining between them. The CDR3 sequence is 12 residues long. Germline V CDR1 and CDR2: DFQATT, SNEGSKA (reference sequence). The CDR3 bases are TGCAGTGCCCCCAGGGAAGTCCTTGAGCAGTTCTTC. Its protein is CSAPREVLEQFF.

This clone has more than one count but fewer than ten. The CDR3 nucleotides read TGTGCCAGCAGCCAAGGCGGCGGACAACCTTACGAGCAGTACTTC. This codes for CASSQGGGQPYEQYF. This chain links TRBV4-2 with TRBJ2-7, with D possibly TRBD1 on 5 matching bases. Germline V lookup: CDR1 LGHNA, CDR2 YNFKEQ. V shed 1 base and J shed 4 bases, with 14 bases lying between them. The CDR3 consists of 15 residues.

There are many counts of this clone. V gene TRBV20-1 combines with J gene TRBJ2-2; D not certain. The V end was cut by 0 bases, the J end by 1 base, with 12 bases between. The V gene's germline CDR1 is DFQATT and CDR2 SNEGSKA (reference sequence). The CDR3 sequence is 16 residues long. In DNA, the CDR3 is TGCAGTGCTAGAGATCGCACAGCTAAGAACACCGGGGAGCTGTTTTTT. Its translation: CSARDRTAKNTGELFF.

Comment on this clone: The junction departs from germline at one end; a sequencing error may be responsible. The chain couples TRBV7-9 to TRBJ1-6, with unresolved D. CDR1 and CDR2 from the germline V gene are SEHNR and FQNEAQ (reference sequence). This CDR3 comprises 12 residues. CDR3 amino acids: CASRAGVSHLHF. CDR3 bases: TGTGCCAGCAGGGCGGGTGTTTCACACCTCCACTTT.

By sample share, this clone is medium-sized. Written as DNA, the CDR3 is TGTGCCAGCAGCCGGGGACAGGGGGCATTAGAAGAGCAGTACTTC. Translation: CASSRGQGALEEQYF. V and J are TRBV6-1 and TRBJ2-7, with 12 bases that match TRBD1. Germline V gives CDR1 MNHNS, CDR2 SASEGT. Unmatched junction bases numbered 10, after V lost 6 bases and J lost 7 bases. CDR3 length equals 15 residues.

This clone occurred many times. The CDR3 DNA is TGTGCCAGTAGTCTCGGACCTGGGGAGCTGTTTTTT. Its translation is CASSLGPGELFF. The V and J genes are TRBV19 and TRBJ2-2; D unclear. Germline V gene lookup returns CDR1 LNHDA and CDR2 SQIVND (reference sequence). CDR3 length equals 12 residues. Trimming left V 5 bases short and J 8 bases short, with 9 bases between.

With respect to this clone: Germline and junction disagree at one end, which may indicate a read error. The chain carries TRBV6-1 and TRBJ2-2; 8 nucleotides align to TRBD1. The CDR3 spans 15 residues. The germline V gene encodes CDR1 MNHNS and CDR2 SASEGT. CDR3 protein: CASIRGQEESGDLFF. CDR3 sequence (DNA): TGTGCCAGCATCAGGGGGCAGGAGGAATCCGGGGATCTGTTTTTT.